This TCR beta chain was obtained from a study of blood T cell repertoires in COVID-19. Trimming cost V 6 bases and J 8 bases; bases outside gene matches: 4. The CDR3 spans 12 residues. Here immunoSEQ multiplex PCR was the method, and the copy in TCRdb shows in-frame clones only, minus some. The sample carries about 210,000 clones, 87% recorded once. The rearrangement joins TRBV12-3 or TRBV12-4 to TRBJ2-1; TRBD2 agrees at 7 bases. Sequencing input: PBMCs or T cells enriched from blood (not recorded which). The clonotype originates from a man younger than 30 with acute COVID-19. The CDR3 DNA follows: TGTGCCAGCAGCGGACTAGTCTATGAGCAGTTCTTC. Translation: CASSGLVYEQFF.